This TCR beta chain was found in a study of response to subunit inactivated influenza vaccine. In TCRdb, the RT-PCR reads were re-called with MiXCR into one record per CDR3 protein. This sample carries about 520,000 distinct CDR3 sequences, approximately 7.7% of them seen once, and the ten largest clones take less than 15%. As concerns this clonotype: Its cognate antigen is unknown.

Study findings and constraints: The study's authors posited that every seasonal influenza vaccination enlists few new T cells.

V shed 1 base and J shed 4 bases, with 13 bases lying between them. The CDR3 sequence is 16 residues long. Per the germline V gene, CDR1 is LNHNV and CDR2 is YYDKDF (reference sequence). This chain uses TRBV15 with TRBJ1-4, with D possibly matching TRBD1 (6 bases). Source: PBMCs from blood, taken about 24 months after vaccination. This clonotype was sampled from a man aged 50 to 75 who received an inactivated influenza vaccine. DNA for the CDR3: TGTGCCACCAGCAGAGGACGGACAGCAGTTAATGAAAAACTGTTTTTT. Its translation: CATSRGRTAVNEKLFF. The full variable domain, in which reference TRBV15 and TRBJ1-4 provide the parts outside the CDR3, is DAMVIQNPRYQVTQFGKPVTLSCSQTLNHNVMYWYQQKSSQAPKLLFHYYDKDFNNEADTPDNFQSRRPNTSFCFLDIRSPGLGDTAMYLCATSRGRTAVNEKLFFGSGTQLSVL.